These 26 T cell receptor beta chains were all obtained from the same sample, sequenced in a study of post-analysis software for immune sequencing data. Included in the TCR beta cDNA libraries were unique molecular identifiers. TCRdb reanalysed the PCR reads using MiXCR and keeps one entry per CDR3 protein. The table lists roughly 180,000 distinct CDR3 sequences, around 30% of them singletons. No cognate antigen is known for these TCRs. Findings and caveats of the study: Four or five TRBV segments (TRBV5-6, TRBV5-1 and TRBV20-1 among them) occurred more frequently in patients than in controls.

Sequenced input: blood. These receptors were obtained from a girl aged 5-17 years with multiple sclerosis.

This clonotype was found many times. This chain's CDR3 is CASSLRGMEGHGYTF. CDR3 nucleotide sequence: TGTGCCAGCAGTTTAAGAGGAATGGAGGGCCATGGCTACACCTTC. The V gene is TRBV12-3 or TRBV12-4, the J gene TRBJ1-2, with D unclear. The germline V and J ends were trimmed by 2 bases and 6 bases, with 16 bases remaining between them. The CDR3 consists of 15 residues.

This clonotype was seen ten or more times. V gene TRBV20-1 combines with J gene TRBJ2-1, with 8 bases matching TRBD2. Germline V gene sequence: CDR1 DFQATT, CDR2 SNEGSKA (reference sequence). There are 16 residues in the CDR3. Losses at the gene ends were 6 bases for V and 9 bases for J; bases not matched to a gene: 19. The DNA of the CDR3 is TGCAGTGCGAGCGATCCCGGGACTAGGATTACGGGTGAGCAGTTCTTC. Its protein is CSASDPGTRITGEQFF.

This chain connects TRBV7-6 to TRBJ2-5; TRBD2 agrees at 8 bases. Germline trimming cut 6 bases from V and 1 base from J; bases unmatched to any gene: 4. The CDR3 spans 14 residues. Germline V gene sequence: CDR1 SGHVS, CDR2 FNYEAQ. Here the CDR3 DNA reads TGTGCCAGCAGTCCCAGCGGGGGCCAAGAGACCCAGTACTTC. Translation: CASSPSGGQETQYF.

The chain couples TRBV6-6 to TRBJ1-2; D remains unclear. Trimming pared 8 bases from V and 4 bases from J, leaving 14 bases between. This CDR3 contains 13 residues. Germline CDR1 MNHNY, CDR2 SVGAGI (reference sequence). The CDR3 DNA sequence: TGTGCCAGCGGAGGCGGGCGCTTCTATGGCTACACCTTC. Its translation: CASGGGRFYGYTF.

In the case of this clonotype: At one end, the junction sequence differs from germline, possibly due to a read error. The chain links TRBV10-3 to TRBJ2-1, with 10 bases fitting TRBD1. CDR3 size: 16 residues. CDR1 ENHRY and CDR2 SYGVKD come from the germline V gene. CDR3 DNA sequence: TGTGCCATCAGCGAGTACGGGACAGGGGAAATGAATGAGCAGTTCTTC. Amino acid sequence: CAISEYGTGEMNEQFF.

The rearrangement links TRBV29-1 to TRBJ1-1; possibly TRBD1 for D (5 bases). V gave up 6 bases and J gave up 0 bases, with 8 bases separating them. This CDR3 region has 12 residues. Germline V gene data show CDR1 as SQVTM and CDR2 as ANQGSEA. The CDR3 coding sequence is TGCAGCGTCGCGACAGTGAACACTGAAGCTTTCTTT. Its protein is CSVATVNTEAFF. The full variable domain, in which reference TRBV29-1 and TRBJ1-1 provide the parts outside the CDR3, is SAVISQKPSRDICQRGTSLTIQCQVDSQVTMMFWYRQQPGQSLTLIATANQGSEATYESGFVIDKFPISRPNLTFSTLTVSNMSPEDSSIYLCSVATVNTEAFFGQGTRLTVV.

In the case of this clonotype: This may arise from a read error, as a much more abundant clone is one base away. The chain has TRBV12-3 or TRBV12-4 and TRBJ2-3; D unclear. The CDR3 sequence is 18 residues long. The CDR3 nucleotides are TGTGCCAACAGTTTCTCTTTCTCGGGCAGCTCTAGCACAGATACGCAGTATTTT. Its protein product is CANSFSFSGSSSTDTQYF.

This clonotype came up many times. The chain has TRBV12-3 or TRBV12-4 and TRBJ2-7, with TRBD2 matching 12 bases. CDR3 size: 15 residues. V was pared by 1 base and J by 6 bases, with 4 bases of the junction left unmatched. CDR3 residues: CASSLGLAGGSEQYF. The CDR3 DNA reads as TGTGCCAGCAGTTTAGGTCTAGCGGGAGGGAGCGAGCAGTACTTC.

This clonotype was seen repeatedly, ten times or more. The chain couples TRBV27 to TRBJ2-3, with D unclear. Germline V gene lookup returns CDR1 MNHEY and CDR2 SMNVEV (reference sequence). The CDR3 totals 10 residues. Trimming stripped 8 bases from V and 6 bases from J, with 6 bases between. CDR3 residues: CASGSDTQYF. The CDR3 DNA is TGTGCCAGCGGATCGGATACGCAGTATTTT.

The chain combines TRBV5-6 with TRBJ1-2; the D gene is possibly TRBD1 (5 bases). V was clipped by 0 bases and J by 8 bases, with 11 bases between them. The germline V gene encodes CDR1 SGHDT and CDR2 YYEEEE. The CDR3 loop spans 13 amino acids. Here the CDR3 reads CASSLVRGEGYTF. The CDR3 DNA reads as TGTGCCAGCAGCTTGGTCCGGGGGGAAGGCTACACCTTC.

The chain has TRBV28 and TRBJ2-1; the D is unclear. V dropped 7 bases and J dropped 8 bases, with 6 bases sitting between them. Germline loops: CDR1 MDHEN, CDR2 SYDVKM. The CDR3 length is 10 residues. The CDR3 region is CASMADEQFF. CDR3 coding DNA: TGTGCCAGCATGGCAGATGAGCAGTTCTTC. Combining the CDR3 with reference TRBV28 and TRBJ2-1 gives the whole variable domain DVKVTQSSRYLVKRTGEKVFLECVQDMDHENMFWYRQDPGLGLRLIYFSYDVKMKEKGDIPEGYSVSREKKERFSLILESASTNQTSMYLCASMADEQFFGPGTRLTVL.

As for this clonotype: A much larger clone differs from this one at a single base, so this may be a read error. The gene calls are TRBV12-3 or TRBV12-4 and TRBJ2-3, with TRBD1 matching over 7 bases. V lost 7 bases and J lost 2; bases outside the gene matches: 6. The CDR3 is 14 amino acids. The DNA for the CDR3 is TGTGCCAGCATCAGGACAGGCTACACAGATACGCAGTATTTT. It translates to CASIRTGYTDTQYF.

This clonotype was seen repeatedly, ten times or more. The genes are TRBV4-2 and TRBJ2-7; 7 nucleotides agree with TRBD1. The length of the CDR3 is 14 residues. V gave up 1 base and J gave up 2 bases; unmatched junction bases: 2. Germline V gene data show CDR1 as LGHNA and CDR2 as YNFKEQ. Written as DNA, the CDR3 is TGTGCCAGCAGCCAAGGACAGGGCGCCTACGAGCAGTACTTC. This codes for CASSQGQGAYEQYF.

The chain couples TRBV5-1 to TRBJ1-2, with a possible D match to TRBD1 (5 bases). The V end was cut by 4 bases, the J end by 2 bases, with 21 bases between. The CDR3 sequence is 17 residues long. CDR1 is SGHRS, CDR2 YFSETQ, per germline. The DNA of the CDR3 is TGCGCCAGCAGCCTTTCTATAGAGGGCAGGGAAAACTATGGCTACACCTTC. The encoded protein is CASSLSIEGRENYGYTF.

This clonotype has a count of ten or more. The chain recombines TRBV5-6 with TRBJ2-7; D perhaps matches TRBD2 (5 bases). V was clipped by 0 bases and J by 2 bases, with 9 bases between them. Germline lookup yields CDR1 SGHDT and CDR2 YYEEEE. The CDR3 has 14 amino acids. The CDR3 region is CASSLVGETYEQYF. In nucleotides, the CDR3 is TGTGCCAGCAGCTTGGTCGGGGAAACCTACGAGCAGTACTTC.

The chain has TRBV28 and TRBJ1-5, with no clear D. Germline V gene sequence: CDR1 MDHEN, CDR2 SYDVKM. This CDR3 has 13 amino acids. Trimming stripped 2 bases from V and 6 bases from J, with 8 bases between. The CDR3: CASSLPILQPQHF. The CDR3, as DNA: TGTGCCAGCAGTTTACCCATTCTTCAGCCCCAGCATTTT.

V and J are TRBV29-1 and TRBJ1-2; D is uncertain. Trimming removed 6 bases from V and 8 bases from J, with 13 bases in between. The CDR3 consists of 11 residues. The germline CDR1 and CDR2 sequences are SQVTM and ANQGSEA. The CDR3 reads CSVRVSGGYTF. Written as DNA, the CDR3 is TGCAGCGTGAGGGTGTCTGGAGGCTACACCTTC. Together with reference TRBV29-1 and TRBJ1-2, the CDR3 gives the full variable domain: SAVISQKPSRDICQRGTSLTIQCQVDSQVTMMFWYRQQPGQSLTLIATANQGSEATYESGFVIDKFPISRPNLTFSTLTVSNMSPEDSSIYLCSVRVSGGYTFGSGTRLTVV.

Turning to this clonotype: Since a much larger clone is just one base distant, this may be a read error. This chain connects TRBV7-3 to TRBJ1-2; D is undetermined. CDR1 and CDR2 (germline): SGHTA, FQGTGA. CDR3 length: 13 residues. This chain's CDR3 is CAGSAGNRYGYTF. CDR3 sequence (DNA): TGTGCCGGCAGCGCTGGGAACCGATATGGCTACACCTTC.

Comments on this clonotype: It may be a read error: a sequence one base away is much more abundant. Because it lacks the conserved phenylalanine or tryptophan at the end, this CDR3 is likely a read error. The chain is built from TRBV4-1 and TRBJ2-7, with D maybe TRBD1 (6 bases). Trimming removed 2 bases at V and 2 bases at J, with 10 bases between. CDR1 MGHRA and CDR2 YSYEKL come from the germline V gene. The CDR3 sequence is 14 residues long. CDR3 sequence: CASSQPDSPYEQYL. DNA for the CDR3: TGCGCCAGCAGCCAACCGGACAGTCCCTACGAGCAGTACTTG.

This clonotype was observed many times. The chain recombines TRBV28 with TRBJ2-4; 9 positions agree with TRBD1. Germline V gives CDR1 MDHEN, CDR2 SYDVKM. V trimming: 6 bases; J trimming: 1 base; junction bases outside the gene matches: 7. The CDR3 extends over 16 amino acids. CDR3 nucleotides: TGTGCCAGCAGCACAGGGGGCAGAGGGGCCAAAAACATTCAGTACTTC. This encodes CASSTGGRGAKNIQYF.

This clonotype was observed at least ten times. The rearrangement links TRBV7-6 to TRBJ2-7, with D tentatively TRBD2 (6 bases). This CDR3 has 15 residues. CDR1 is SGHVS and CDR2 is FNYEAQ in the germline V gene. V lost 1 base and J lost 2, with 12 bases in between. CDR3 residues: CASSLGGDGPYEQYF. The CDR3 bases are TGTGCCAGCAGCTTAGGGGGGGACGGCCCCTACGAGCAGTACTTC.

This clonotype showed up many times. CDR3 DNA sequence: TGTGCCACCAGTGATTCTCGGGCCGGCGATGAGCAGTTCTTC. Translating it yields CATSDSRAGDEQFF. V gene TRBV24-1 combines with J gene TRBJ2-1, with no clear D. Per germline, CDR1 KGHDR and CDR2 SFDVKD. The CDR3 covers 14 residues. V was shortened by 2 bases and J by 8 bases, with 12 bases between the two germline ends.

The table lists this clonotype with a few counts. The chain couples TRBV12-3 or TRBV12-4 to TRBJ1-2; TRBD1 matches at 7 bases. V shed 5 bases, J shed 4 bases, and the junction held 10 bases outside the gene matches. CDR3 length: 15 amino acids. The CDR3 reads CASSPDDRVTYGYTF. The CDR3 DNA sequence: TGTGCCAGCAGTCCGGATGACAGGGTTACCTATGGCTACACCTTC.

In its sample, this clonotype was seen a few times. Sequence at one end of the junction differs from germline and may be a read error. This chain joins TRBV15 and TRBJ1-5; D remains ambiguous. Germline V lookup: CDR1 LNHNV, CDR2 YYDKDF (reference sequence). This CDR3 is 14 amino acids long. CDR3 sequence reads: CAASSFGGNQPQHF. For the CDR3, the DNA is TGTGCCGCCAGCAGTTTCGGGGGCAATCAGCCCCAGCATTTT.

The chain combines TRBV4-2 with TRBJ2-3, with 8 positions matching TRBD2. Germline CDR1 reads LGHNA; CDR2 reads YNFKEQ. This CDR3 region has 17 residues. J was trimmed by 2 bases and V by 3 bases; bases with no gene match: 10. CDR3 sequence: CASSQALRGAITDTQYF. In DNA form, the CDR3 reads TGTGCCAGCAGCCAGGCGTTGCGGGGGGCTATCACAGATACGCAGTATTTT.

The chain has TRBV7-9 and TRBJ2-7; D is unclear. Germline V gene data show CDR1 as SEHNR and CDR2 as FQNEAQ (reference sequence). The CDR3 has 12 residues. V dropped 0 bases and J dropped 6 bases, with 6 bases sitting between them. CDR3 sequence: CASSLAAGEQYF. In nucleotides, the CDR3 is TGTGCCAGCAGCTTAGCCGCCGGCGAGCAGTACTTC.